This TCR beta chain was profiled in a study of shared clonotypes between healthy human individuals. Study-wide background: For every donor, three CD4 naive, three CD4 memory, two CD8 naive and one CD8 memory plates were used.

Trimming took off 5 bases at V and 6 bases at J, with 10 bases between the two ends. The CDR3 sequence is 12 residues long. The germline V gene encodes CDR1 SNHLY and CDR2 FYNNEI. Several immunoSEQ 96-well plates shared each subset's DNA, each plate a replicate. Assay: immunoSEQ multiplex PCR; the TCRdb copy retains only in-frame clones and omits some. The table records a few million clones, around 94% of them present only once. In regard to this clone: What it binds is not known.

Recent acute infections and vaccinations were absent in the healthy HIV-negative adult donors. Study-wide points: Sampling included only blood; tissue repertoires likely differ.

The sequencing input was naive CD4+ T cells sorted from blood. Subset reported: CD45RA+ positively selected. The chain joins TRBV2 to TRBJ1-2; D gene uncertain. The clonotype was recovered from a man in his late teens or twenties in good health. CDR3 in amino acids: CASSLYRNGYTF. The CDR3 nucleotides are TGTGCCAGCAGTCTGTACAGAAATGGCTACACCTTC.